Described below is a single T cell receptor beta chain sequence and its context. This sample was taken from a study of monozygotic twins with inflammatory bowel disease. Reprocessing the 5' RACE reads, TCRdb reports a single entry for every CDR3 protein and omits DNA. The listing contains under 350,000 distinct CDR3 sequences. The CDR3 is 16 residues long. Per the germline V gene, CDR1 is MNHEY and CDR2 is SVGAGI. V gene TRBV6-5 combines with J gene TRBJ1-1. This clonotype was sampled from a human donor with ulcerative colitis or Crohn's disease, or a healthy co-twin of an affected twin (not recorded which). The sequenced material came from blood. The CDR3 sequence is CASSYSGQGPQEEAFF.